The clone carrying this T cell receptor (beta chain) was detected only a few times. The antigen is undetermined. TCRdb ran MiXCR on the RT-PCR reads and lists one entry per CDR3 protein. The table shows over 400,000 distinct CDR3 sequences, with 10% to 15% occurring only once. The source of the sample is a study of response to subunit inactivated influenza vaccine. Trimming removed 1 base from V and 2 bases from J, with 6 bases in between. Germline CDR1 and CDR2: DFQATT and SNEGSKA (reference sequence). The CDR3 is 13 residues long. Findings and limits, study-wide: Each seasonal influenza vaccination recruits few new T cells, the authors suggested.

This sequence joins TRBV20-1 and TRBJ2-1, with D unresolved. The TCR comes from a man between 50 and 59 years old who received an inactivated influenza vaccine. The sequencing used PBMCs from blood, collected 45 days after vaccination. The CDR3 DNA is TGCAGTGCTAGAGGGAAGGCCTACAATGAGCAGTTCTTC. Translating gives CSARGKAYNEQFF.